This T cell receptor beta chain comes out of a study of blood T cell repertoires in COVID-19. Study-level background: Sites in the United States, Italy and Spain provided acute and convalescent COVID-19 samples.

The sample holds a few counts of this clone. Per the authors' pipeline: Amplified reference gene primers provided the basis for estimating nucleated cell counts. Assay: immunoSEQ multiplex PCR; the TCRdb copy retains only in-frame clones and omits some. That table supplies the V and J calls and clone size; D and trimming were determined from the DNA. The sample gives some 240,000 clones, roughly 90% of which show up once; around 1.9% is in the top ten. This sequence originates from a woman aged 55-75 years with COVID-19, enrolled during active disease. Source material: peripheral blood.

The CDR3 region is CAIHGGASNEQFF. DNA of the CDR3: TGTGCCATCCACGGGGGGGCAAGCAATGAGCAGTTCTTC. The chain recombines TRBV10-3 with TRBJ2-1, with 8 nucleotides matching TRBD2. Trimming removed 8 bases from V and 6 bases from J; junction bases left unmatched: 6. Looked up from germline, CDR1 is ENHRY and CDR2 is SYGVKD. This CDR3 comprises 13 residues.